The 17 T cell receptor beta chains below were found in one sample sequenced in a study of blood T cell repertoires in COVID-19. Repertoires were generated with immunoSEQ multiplex PCR, while TCRdb's copy carries only in-frame clones and drops some. The sample has roughly 280,000 clones; about 86% are singletons. Source material: peripheral blood. The receptors come from a young man with active or convalescent COVID-19.

The chain carries TRBV7-9 and TRBJ1-2, with 8 bases that match TRBD1. V shed 0 bases and J 8 bases; nucleotides not matched to a gene: 5. Germline values: CDR1 SEHNR, CDR2 FQNEAQ (reference sequence). This CDR3 has 14 residues. CDR3 sequence: CASSLAGQGRGYTF. The CDR3 coding sequence is TGTGCCAGCAGCTTAGCCGGACAGGGTAGAGGCTACACCTTC.

The chain recombines TRBV7-3 with TRBJ2-6; D perhaps matches TRBD1 (6 bases). Trimming took 4 bases from V and 2 from J, leaving 9 bases between them. The CDR3 covers 15 residues. Germline CDR1 and CDR2: SGHTA and FQGTGA. Written as DNA, the CDR3 is TGTGCCAGCAGCTCTTACAGGGCTGGGGCCAACGTCCTGACTTTC. As protein: CASSSYRAGANVLTF.

The gene calls are TRBV30 and TRBJ2-5, with D possibly being TRBD2 (5 bases). Between the trimmed V and J ends, which lost 2 bases and 7 bases, there was a span of 8 bases. Germline assignment: CDR1 GTSNPN and CDR2 SVGIG (reference sequence). The CDR3 consists of 11 residues. The CDR3 loop reads CAWSFRGTQYF. Written as DNA, the CDR3 is TGTGCCTGGAGTTTCCGGGGGACCCAGTACTTC.

This rearrangement joins TRBV7-9 to TRBJ1-6, with 8 bases aligning to TRBD1. Trimming at V came to 8 bases and at J to 9 bases, leaving 6 bases not matched to a gene. Germline assignment: CDR1 SEHNR and CDR2 FQNEAQ (reference sequence). The CDR3 sequence is 13 residues long. The DNA of the CDR3 is TGTGCCAGCGGCCGGGACAGGACTTCACCCCTCCACTTT. Protein: CASGRDRTSPLHF. The whole variable domain, remainder taken from reference TRBV7-9 and TRBJ1-6, is DTGVSQNPRHKITKRGQNVTFRCDPISEHNRLYWYRQTLGQGPEFLTYFQNEAQLEKSRLLSDRFSAERPKGSFSTLEIQRTEQGDSAMYLCASGRDRTSPLHFGNGTRLTVT.

This clone was recorded a few times. This chain connects TRBV29-1 to TRBJ1-3, with 9 bases aligning to TRBD1. V was pared by 6 bases and J by 4 bases, with 7 bases of the junction left unmatched. CDR3 length equals 14 residues. Germline V gives CDR1 SQVTM, CDR2 ANQGSEA. DNA of the CDR3: TGCAGCGTAAAGGGACAGGGCTTCGGAAACACCATATATTTT. This encodes CSVKGQGFGNTIYF.

This chain links TRBV6-5 with TRBJ1-5; a possible D gene is TRBD1 (5 bases). The CDR3 spans 14 residues. Germline CDR1 MNHEY, CDR2 SVGAGI. V lost 4 bases and J 7 bases, leaving 14 bases between the germline ends. The CDR3 DNA is TGTGCCAGCAGTTTCCCGGGGGAACAACAGCCCCAGCATTTT. Translating gives CASSFPGEQQPQHF.

This clone was detected only a few times. The rearrangement links TRBV6-5 to TRBJ1-1; 10 bases align to TRBD1. The CDR3 has 14 residues. Germline V gene lookup returns CDR1 MNHEY and CDR2 SVGAGI. With 5 bases clipped from V and 3 bases from J, the junction kept 3 bases outside the gene matches. The CDR3 sequence is CASSTTGGDTEAFF. CDR3 nucleotides: TGTGCCAGCAGTACGACAGGGGGCGACACTGAAGCTTTCTTT.

This chain uses TRBV7-2 with TRBJ1-5, with TRBD1 as a possible D gene (6 bases). Trimming left V 2 bases short and J 7 bases short, with 15 bases between. Germline V lookup: CDR1 SGHTA, CDR2 FQGNSA. The CDR3 runs to 15 residues. The DNA for the CDR3 is TGTGCCAGCAGCTTACCCCGACAGGTAGGCCAGCCCCAGCATTTT. Residues: CASSLPRQVGQPQHF.

This chain uses TRBV9 with TRBJ1-4, with D perhaps TRBD1 (5 bases). The V gene lost 3 bases and the J gene lost 3 bases, with 9 bases spanning the gap. The germline V gene encodes CDR1 SGDLS and CDR2 YYNGEE. This CDR3 comprises 14 residues. The CDR3 is CASSAGHPNEKLFF. DNA of the CDR3: TGTGCCAGCAGCGCAGGGCATCCTAATGAAAAACTGTTTTTT.

This sequence joins TRBV11-1 and TRBJ2-7; the match to TRBD2 covers 11 bases. CDR1 is SGHAT and CDR2 is FQDESV in the germline V gene (reference sequence). V lost 3 bases to trimming and J lost 3 bases; unmatched junction nucleotides: 7. This CDR3 contains 16 residues. The CDR3 region is CASSLGGTSGFYEQYF. CDR3 DNA: TGTGCCAGCAGCTTGGGTGGGACTAGCGGATTCTACGAGCAGTACTTC. Complete variable domain (other parts from reference TRBV11-1 and TRBJ2-7): EAEVAQSPRYKITEKSQAVAFWCDPISGHATLYWYRQILGQGPELLVQFQDESVVDDSQLPKDRFSAERLKGVDSTLKIQPAELGDSAMYLCASSLGGTSGFYEQYFGPGTRLTVT.

V gene TRBV18 combines with J gene TRBJ1-1; tentatively, D is TRBD1 (5 bases). Germline CDR1 KGHSH, CDR2 LQKENI. The V end was cut by 6 bases, the J end by 7 bases, with 15 bases between. The CDR3 runs to 13 residues. CDR3: CASSPEVDSEAFF. DNA of the CDR3: TGTGCCAGCTCGCCCGAAGTCGACAGTGAAGCTTTCTTT.

CDR3 in DNA: TGCGCCAGCAGCCAAGAAACCAGAACCTACGAGCAGTACTTC. Translated, it gives CASSQETRTYEQYF. The chain couples TRBV4-1 to TRBJ2-7; D is undetermined. The CDR3 contains 14 residues. V lost 0 bases and J lost 2, with 8 bases in between. Germline assignment: CDR1 MGHRA and CDR2 YSYEKL.

This clone was observed a few times. This chain links TRBV5-8 with TRBJ2-6; 7 bases agree with TRBD1. Trimming took 2 bases from V and 2 from J; bases not matched to a gene: 7. The CDR3 is 17 residues long. Germline values: CDR1 SGHTS, CDR2 YDEGEE. CDR3 region: CASSLRGLHPGANVLTF. The CDR3 coding sequence is TGTGCCAGCAGCTTAAGGGGGCTGCACCCTGGGGCCAACGTCCTGACTTTC.

This clone was counted only a few times. V usage is TRBV7-9 and J usage is TRBJ2-5, with 9 bases aligning to TRBD1. The ends lost 5 bases at V and 7 bases at J; junction bases unmatched: 5. This CDR3 is built from 13 residues. The V gene's germline CDR1 is SEHNR and CDR2 FQNEAQ (reference sequence). The CDR3 is CASSLQGAGTQYF. Written as DNA, the CDR3 is TGTGCCAGCAGCCTACAGGGGGCCGGGACCCAGTACTTC.

The chain combines TRBV7-2 with TRBJ1-6; perhaps TRBD1 as D (6 bases). V was shortened by 2 bases and J by 10 bases, with 18 bases between the two germline ends. CDR3 length: 16 amino acids. Germline V CDR1 and CDR2: SGHTA, FQGNSA. Here the CDR3 DNA reads TGTGCCAGCAGCTTACGCGGGGGGGGGCGAGAGTCACCCCTCCACTTT. This translates into CASSLRGGGRESPLHF.

The CDR3, as DNA: TGCGCCAGCAGCCCAGGGCGGGAGCTAGCTGAAGCTTTCTTT. Translation: CASSPGRELAEAFF. V gene TRBV4-1 combines with J gene TRBJ1-1, with a weak D call TRBD1 (5 bases). Germline CDR1 and CDR2: MGHRA and YSYEKL. The CDR3 totals 14 residues. V lost 4 bases and J 6 bases, leaving 15 bases between the germline ends.

The chain combines TRBV29-1 with TRBJ1-1; maybe TRBD1 (6 bases). The V and J ends lost 2 bases and 0 bases respectively, with 25 bases between them. CDR1 and CDR2 from the germline V gene are SQVTM and ANQGSEA. The CDR3 loop spans 19 amino acids. In DNA, the CDR3 is TGCAGCGTTGAATTCCCCATTTGGAGTGCGGGGGGCCTGAACACTGAAGCTTTCTTT. Translated, it gives CSVEFPIWSAGGLNTEAFF.